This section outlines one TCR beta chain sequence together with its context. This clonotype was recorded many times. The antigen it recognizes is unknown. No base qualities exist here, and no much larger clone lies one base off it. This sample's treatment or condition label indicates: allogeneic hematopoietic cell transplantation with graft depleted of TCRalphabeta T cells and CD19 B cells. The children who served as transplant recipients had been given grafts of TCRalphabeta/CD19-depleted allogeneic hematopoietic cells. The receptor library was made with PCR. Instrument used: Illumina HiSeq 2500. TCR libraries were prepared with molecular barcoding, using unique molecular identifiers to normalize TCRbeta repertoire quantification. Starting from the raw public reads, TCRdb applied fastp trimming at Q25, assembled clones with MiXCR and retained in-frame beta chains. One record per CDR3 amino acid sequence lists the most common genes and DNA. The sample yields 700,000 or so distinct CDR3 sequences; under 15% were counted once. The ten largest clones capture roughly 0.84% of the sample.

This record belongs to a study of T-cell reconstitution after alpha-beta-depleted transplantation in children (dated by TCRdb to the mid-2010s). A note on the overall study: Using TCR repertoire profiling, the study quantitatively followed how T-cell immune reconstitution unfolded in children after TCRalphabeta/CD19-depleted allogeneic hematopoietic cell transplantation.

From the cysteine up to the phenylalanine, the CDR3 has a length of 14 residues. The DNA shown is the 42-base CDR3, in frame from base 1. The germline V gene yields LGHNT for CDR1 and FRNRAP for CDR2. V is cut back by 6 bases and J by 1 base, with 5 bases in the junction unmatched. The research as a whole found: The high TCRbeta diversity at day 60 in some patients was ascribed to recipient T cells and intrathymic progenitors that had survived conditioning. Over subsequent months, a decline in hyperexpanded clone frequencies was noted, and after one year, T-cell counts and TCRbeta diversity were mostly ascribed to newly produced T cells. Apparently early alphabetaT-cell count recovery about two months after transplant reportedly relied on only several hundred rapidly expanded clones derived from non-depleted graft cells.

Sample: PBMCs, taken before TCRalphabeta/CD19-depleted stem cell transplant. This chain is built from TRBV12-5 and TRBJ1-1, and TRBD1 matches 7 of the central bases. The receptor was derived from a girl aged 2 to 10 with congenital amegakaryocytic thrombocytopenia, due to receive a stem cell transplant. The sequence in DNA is TGTGCTAGTGGCCGACAGGGATGGAACACTGAAGCTTTCTTT. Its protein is CASGRQGWNTEAFF.